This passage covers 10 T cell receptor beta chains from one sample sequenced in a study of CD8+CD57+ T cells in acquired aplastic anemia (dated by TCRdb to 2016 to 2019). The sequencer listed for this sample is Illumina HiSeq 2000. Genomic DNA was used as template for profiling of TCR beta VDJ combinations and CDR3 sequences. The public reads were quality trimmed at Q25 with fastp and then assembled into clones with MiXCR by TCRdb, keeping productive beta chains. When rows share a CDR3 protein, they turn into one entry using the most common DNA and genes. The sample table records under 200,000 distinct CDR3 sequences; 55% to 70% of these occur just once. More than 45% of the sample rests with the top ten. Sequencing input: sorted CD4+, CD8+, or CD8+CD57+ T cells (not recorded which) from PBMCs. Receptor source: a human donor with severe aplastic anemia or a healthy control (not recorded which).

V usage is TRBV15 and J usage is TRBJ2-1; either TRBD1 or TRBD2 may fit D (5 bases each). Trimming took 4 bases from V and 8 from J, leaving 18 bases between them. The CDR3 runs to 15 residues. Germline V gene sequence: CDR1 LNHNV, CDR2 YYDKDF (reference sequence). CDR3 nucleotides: TGTGCCACCAGCAAAGAATGGGGACGGGGCGATGAGCAGTTCTTC. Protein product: CATSKEWGRGDEQFF. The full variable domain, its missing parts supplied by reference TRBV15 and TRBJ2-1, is DAMVIQNPRYQVTQFGKPVTLSCSQTLNHNVMYWYQQKSSQAPKLLFHYYDKDFNNEADTPDNFQSRRPNTSFCFLDIRSPGLGDTAMYLCATSKEWGRGDEQFFGPGTRLTVL.

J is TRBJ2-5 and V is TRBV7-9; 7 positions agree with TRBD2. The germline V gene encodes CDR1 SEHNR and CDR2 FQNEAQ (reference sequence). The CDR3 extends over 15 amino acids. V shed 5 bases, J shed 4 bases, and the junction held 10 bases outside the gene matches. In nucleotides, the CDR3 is TGTGCCAGCAGCCGCGGGGTAGCGGGTTCAGAGACCCAGTACTTC. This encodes CASSRGVAGSETQYF.

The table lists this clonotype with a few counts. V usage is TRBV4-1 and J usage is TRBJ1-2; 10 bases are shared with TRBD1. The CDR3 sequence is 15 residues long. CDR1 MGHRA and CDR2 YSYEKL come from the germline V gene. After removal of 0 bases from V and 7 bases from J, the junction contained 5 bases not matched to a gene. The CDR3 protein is CASSQEDRGLSGYTF. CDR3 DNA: TGCGCCAGCAGCCAAGAAGACAGGGGGCTAAGTGGCTACACCTTC.

This CDR3 reads CASSYSIAGGYEQYF. CDR3 in DNA: TGTGCCAGCAGTTACTCGATCGCCGGGGGGTACGAGCAGTACTTC. The chain has TRBV6-5 and TRBJ2-7; TRBD2 agrees at 7 bases. CDR1 MNHEY and CDR2 SVGAGI come from the germline V gene. CDR3 length equals 15 residues. V shed 0 bases and J 4 bases; nucleotides not matched to a gene: 6.

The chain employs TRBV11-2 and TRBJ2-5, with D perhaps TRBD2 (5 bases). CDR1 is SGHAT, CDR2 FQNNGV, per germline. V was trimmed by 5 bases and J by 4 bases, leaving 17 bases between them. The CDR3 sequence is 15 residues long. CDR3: CASSPLVAGGETQYF. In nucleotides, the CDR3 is TGTGCCAGCAGCCCCCTAGTGGCGGGTGGAGAGACCCAGTACTTC.

The CDR3 loop reads CASSLGSGRVYEQYF. Here the CDR3 DNA reads TGTGCCAGCAGCTTAGGAAGCGGGAGGGTCTACGAGCAGTACTTC. The chain uses TRBV7-9 and TRBJ2-7; 10 bases fit TRBD2. CDR3 length: 15 amino acids. Unmatched junction bases numbered 3, after V lost 1 base and J lost 3 bases. CDR1 and CDR2 (germline): SEHNR, FQNEAQ (reference sequence).

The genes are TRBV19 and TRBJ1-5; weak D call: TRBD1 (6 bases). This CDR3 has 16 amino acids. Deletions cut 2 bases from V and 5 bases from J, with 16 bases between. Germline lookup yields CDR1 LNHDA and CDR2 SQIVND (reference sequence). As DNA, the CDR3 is TGTGCCAGTAGTATATCAGGTGCAGGGGAGGATCAGCCCCAGCATTTT. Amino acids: CASSISGAGEDQPQHF.

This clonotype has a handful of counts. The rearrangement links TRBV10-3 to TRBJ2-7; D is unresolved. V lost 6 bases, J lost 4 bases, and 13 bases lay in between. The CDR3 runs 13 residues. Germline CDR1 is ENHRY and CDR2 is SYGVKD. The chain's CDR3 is CAIRAHMGYEQYF. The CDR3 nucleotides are TGTGCCATCAGAGCTCACATGGGGTACGAGCAGTACTTC.

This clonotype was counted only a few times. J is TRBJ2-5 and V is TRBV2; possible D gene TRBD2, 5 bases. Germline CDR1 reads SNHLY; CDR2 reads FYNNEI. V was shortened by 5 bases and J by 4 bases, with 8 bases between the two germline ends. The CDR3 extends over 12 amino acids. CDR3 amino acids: CASSYSVETQYF. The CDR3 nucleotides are TGTGCCAGCAGTTATAGCGTAGAGACCCAGTACTTC.

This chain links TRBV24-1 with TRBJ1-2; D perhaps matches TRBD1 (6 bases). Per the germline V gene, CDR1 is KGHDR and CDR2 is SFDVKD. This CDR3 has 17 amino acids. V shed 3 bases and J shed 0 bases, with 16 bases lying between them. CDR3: CATSDRGRGPSNYGYTF. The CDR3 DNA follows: TGTGCCACCAGTGATAGGGGCAGGGGACCCTCTAACTATGGCTACACCTTC.